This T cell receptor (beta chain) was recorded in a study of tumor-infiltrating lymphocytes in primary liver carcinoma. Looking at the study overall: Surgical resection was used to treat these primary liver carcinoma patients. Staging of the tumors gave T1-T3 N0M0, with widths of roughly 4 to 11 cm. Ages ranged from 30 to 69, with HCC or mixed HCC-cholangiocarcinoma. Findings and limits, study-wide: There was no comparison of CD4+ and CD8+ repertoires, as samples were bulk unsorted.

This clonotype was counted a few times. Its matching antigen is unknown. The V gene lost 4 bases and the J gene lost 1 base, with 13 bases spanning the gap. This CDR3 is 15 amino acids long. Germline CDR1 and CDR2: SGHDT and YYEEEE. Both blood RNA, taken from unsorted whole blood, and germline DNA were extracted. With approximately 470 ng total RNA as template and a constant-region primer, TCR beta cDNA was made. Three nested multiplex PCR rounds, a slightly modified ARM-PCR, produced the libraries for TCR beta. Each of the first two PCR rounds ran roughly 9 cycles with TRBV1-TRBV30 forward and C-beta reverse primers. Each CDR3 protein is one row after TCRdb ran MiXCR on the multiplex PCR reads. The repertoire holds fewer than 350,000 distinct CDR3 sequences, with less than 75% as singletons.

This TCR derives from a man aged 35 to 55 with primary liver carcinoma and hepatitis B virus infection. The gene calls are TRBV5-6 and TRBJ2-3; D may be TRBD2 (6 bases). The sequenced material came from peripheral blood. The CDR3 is CASSPDGSRTDTQYF. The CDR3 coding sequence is TGTGCCAGCAGCCCCGACGGGAGCCGCACAGATACGCAGTATTTT.